The clone carrying this T cell receptor (beta chain) has only one observation. The data are from a study of T cell changes during pregnancy in multiple sclerosis. Sequencing used immunoSEQ multiplex PCR; TCRdb keeps in-frame clones, though not all of them. The repertoire includes some 60,000 clones, approximately 86% of them detected once, and 0.38% sits in the top ten. Trimming removed 5 bases at V and 4 bases at J, with 8 bases between. CDR1 SNHLY and CDR2 FYNNEI come from the germline V gene. This CDR3 has 12 residues. This chain links TRBV2 with TRBJ2-5; a weak D match, TRBD2 (6 bases). The material was CD4+ T cells from peripheral blood mononuclear cells, obtained in the third trimester of pregnancy. The clonotype was recovered from a female donor with multiple sclerosis, enrolled in a pregnancy study. The CDR3 reads CASSREAETQYF. The CDR3 nucleotides are TGTGCCAGCAGTAGGGAGGCAGAGACCCAGTACTTC.